These 10 T cell receptor beta chains were sequenced from one sample in a study of beta chain features in type 1 diabetes. Every isolated RNA sample was fully reverse transcribed, so sequencing captured expressed TCRB transcripts. TCRdb keeps only in-frame clones here, not all; method: immunoSEQ multiplex PCR. The sample lists about half a million clones, around 30% occurring once. Input material: naive CD4+ T cells from blood. All receptors come from a young man in good health.

This clone was observed a few times. The chain is built from TRBV23-1 and TRBJ1-5; the D is unclear. TRBV23-1 is known as an ORF, though its function is uncertain. This CDR3 comprises 15 residues. V lost 0 bases, J lost 0 bases, and 6 bases lay in between. CDR3: CASSQSTDSNQPQHF. Written as DNA, the CDR3 is TGCGCCAGCAGTCAATCGACGGATAGCAATCAGCCCCAGCATTTT.

J is TRBJ2-1 and V is TRBV28; 7 nucleotides agree with TRBD2. Germline CDR1 MDHEN, CDR2 SYDVKM. CDR3 size: 13 residues. V dropped 5 bases and J dropped 7; count of bases not matched to a gene: 5. CDR3 loop: CASSLLAKNEQFF. In DNA form, the CDR3 reads TGTGCCAGCAGTCTACTAGCGAAGAATGAGCAGTTCTTC.

CDR3 in DNA: TGTGCCAGCAGTCAGTCGGGGAGTACGCAGTATTTT. This gives the protein CASSQSGSTQYF. The rearrangement uses TRBV6-5 and TRBJ2-3; a possible D gene is TRBD2 (5 bases). Germline V gives CDR1 MNHEY, CDR2 SVGAGI. Trimming pared 5 bases from V and 8 bases from J, leaving 11 bases between. This CDR3 has 12 amino acids.

The J gene is TRBJ2-4, the V gene TRBV30; D is possibly TRBD1 (5 bases). CDR3 size: 13 residues. The germline V gene encodes CDR1 GTSNPN and CDR2 SVGIG (reference sequence). The V and J ends lost 0 bases and 7 bases respectively, with 10 bases between them. The DNA of the CDR3 is TGTGCCTGGAGTGTACACAGGCCTAACATTCAGTACTTC. This codes for CAWSVHRPNIQYF.

This clone was observed a few times. The rearrangement uses TRBV15 and TRBJ2-3; 12 positions agree with TRBD2. Germline V gives CDR1 LNHNV, CDR2 YYDKDF (reference sequence). After removal of 5 bases from V and 2 bases from J, the junction contained 5 bases not matched to a gene. This CDR3 region has 16 residues. The CDR3 DNA is TGTGCCACCAGCCTAGGACTAGCGGGACCCACAGATACGCAGTATTTT. This translates into CATSLGLAGPTDTQYF.

This chain joins TRBV30 and TRBJ2-6, with D perhaps TRBD1 (5 bases). The V gene's germline CDR1 is GTSNPN and CDR2 SVGIG (reference sequence). Deletions cut 3 bases from V and 2 bases from J, with 11 bases between. The CDR3 loop spans 15 amino acids. CDR3 nucleotides: TGTGCCTGGAGGGCAGGGAATACTGGGGCCAACGTCCTGACTTTC. Protein: CAWRAGNTGANVLTF. The complete variable domain, with remaining parts taken from reference TRBV30 and TRBJ2-6, reads SQTIHQWPATLVQPVGSPLSLECTVEGTSNPNLYWYRQAAGRGLQLLFYSVGIGQISSEVPQNLSASRPQDRQFILSSKKLLLSDSGFYLCAWRAGNTGANVLTFGAGSRLTVL.

This clone turned up a few times. This rearrangement joins TRBV10-3 to TRBJ2-3; D perhaps matches TRBD2 (5 bases). The V gene lost 6 bases and the J gene lost 8 bases, with 9 bases spanning the gap. Germline V gene lookup returns CDR1 ENHRY and CDR2 SYGVKD. This CDR3 has 11 amino acids. The CDR3 nucleotides are TGTGCCATCAGCTCCCTAGCTACGCAGTATTTT. Translated, it gives CAISSLATQYF.

The chain uses TRBV6-1 and TRBJ2-3; TRBD2 matches at 10 bases. The CDR3 spans 15 residues. V was clipped by 6 bases and J by 2 bases; unmatched bases: 5. The germline gives CDR1 MNHNS, CDR2 SASEGT. The CDR3 sequence: CASRPSGSPTDTQYF. The CDR3 coding sequence is TGTGCCAGCAGACCTAGCGGGAGCCCCACAGATACGCAGTATTTT.

This clone came up a few times. The gene calls are TRBV4-2 and TRBJ2-1; the match to TRBD1 covers 8 bases. Germline CDR1 and CDR2: LGHNA and YNFKEQ. The CDR3 runs 15 residues. The junction had 4 bases not matched to a gene; V was cut back by 6 bases and J by 0 bases. In DNA, the CDR3 is TGTGCCAGCAGTATAGGACAGGGCTCCTACAATGAGCAGTTCTTC. It is translated as CASSIGQGSYNEQFF.

This clone has a handful of counts. This chain connects TRBV7-2 to TRBJ2-4; TRBD2 matches 9 bases. Germline-derived CDR1 and CDR2 are SGHTA and FQGNSA. This CDR3 contains 14 residues. With V trimmed by 5 bases and J by 7 bases, 6 bases remained unmatched. The CDR3 is CASSLTSGGNIQYF. Here the CDR3 DNA reads TGTGCCAGCAGCCTGACTAGCGGAGGGAACATTCAGTACTTC. Supplemented by reference TRBV7-2 and TRBJ2-4, the full variable domain reads GAGVSQSPSNKVTEKGKDVELRCDPISGHTALYWYRQSLGQGLEFLIYFQGNSAPDKSGLPSDRFSAERTGGSVSTLTIQRTQQEDSAVYLCASSLTSGGNIQYFGAGTRLSVL.